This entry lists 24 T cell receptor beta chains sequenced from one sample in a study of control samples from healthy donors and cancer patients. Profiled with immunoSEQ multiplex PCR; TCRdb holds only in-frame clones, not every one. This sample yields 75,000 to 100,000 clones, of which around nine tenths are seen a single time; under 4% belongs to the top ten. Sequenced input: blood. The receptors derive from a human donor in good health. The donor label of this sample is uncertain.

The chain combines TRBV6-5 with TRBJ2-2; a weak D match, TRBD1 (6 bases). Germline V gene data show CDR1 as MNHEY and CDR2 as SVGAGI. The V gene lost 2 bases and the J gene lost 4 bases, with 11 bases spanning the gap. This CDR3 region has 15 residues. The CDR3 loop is CASSYRQVVTGELFF. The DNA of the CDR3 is TGTGCCAGCAGTTACCGACAGGTGGTCACCGGGGAGCTGTTTTTT.

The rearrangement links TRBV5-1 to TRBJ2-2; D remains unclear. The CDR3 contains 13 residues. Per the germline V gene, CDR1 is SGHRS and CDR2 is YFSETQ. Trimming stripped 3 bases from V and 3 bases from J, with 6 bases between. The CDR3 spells CASSSGYTGELFF. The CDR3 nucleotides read TGCGCCAGCAGCTCTGGATACACCGGGGAGCTGTTTTTT.

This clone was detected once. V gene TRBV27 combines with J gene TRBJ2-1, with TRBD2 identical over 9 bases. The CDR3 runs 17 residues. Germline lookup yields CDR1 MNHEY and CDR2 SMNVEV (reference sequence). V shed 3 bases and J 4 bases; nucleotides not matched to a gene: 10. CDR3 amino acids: CASSLISGGTRYNEQFF. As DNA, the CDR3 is TGTGCCAGCAGTTTGATTAGCGGGGGTACTCGGTACAATGAGCAGTTCTTC.

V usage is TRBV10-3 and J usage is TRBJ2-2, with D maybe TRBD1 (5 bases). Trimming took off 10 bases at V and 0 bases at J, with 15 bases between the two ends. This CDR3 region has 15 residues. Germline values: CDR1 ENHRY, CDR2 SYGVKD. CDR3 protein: CATNNMGPNTGELFF. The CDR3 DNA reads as TGTGCCACCAATAATATGGGGCCGAACACCGGGGAGCTGTTTTTT.

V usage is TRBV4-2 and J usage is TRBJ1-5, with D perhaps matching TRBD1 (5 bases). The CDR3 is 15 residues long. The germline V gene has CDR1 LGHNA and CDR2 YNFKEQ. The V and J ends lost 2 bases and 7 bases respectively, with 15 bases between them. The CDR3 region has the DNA TGTGCCAGCAGCCAAAACTTGGGGGGGGTGCAGCCCCAGCATTTT. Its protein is CASSQNLGGVQPQHF.

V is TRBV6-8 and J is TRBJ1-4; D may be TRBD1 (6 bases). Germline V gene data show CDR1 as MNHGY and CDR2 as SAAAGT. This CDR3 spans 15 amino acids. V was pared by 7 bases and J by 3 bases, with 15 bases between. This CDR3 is CASTRDRGANEKLFF. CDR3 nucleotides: TGTGCCAGCACCCGAGATAGGGGGGCTAATGAAAAACTGTTTTTT.

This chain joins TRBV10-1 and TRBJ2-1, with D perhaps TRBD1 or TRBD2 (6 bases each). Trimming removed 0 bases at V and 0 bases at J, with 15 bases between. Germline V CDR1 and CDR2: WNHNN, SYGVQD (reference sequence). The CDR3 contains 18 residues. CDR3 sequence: CASSESLGGGSSYNEQFF. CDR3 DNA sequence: TGCGCCAGCAGTGAGTCGCTCGGAGGGGGAAGCTCCTACAATGAGCAGTTCTTC.

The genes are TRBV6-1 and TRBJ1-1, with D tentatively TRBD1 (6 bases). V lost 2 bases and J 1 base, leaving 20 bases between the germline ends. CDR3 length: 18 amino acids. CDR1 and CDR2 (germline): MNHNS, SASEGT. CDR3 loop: CASSESRGALSKNTEAFF. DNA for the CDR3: TGTGCCAGCAGTGAATCCCGGGGGGCATTATCCAAGAACACTGAAGCTTTCTTT.

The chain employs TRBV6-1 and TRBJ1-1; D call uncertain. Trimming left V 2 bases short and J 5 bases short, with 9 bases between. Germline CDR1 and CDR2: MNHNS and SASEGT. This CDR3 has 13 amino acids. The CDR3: CASSERAQTEAFF. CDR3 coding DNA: TGTGCCAGCAGTGAACGGGCGCAAACTGAAGCTTTCTTT.

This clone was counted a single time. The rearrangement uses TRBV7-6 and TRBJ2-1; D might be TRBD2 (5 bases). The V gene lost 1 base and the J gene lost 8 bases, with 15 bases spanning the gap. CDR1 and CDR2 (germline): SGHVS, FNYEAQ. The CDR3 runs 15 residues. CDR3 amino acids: CASSLVSAGVDEQFF. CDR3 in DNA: TGTGCCAGCAGCTTAGTTTCTGCGGGTGTGGATGAGCAGTTCTTC.

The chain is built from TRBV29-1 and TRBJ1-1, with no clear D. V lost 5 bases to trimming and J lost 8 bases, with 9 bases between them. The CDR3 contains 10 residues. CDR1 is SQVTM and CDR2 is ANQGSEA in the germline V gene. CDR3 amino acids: CSVILGEAFF. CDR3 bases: TGCAGCGTTATTCTGGGGGAAGCTTTCTTT.

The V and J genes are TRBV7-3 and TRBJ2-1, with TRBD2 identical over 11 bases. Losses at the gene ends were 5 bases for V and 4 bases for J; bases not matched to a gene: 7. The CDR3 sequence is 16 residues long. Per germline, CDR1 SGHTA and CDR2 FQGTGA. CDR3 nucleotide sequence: TGTGCCAGCAGCATTTCCGGGACTAGCGGATACAATGAGCAGTTCTTC. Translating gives CASSISGTSGYNEQFF. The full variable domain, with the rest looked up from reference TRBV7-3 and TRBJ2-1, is GAGVSQTPSNKVTEKGKYVELRCDPISGHTALYWYRQSLGQGPEFLIYFQGTGAADDSGLPNDRFFAVRPEGSVSTLKIQRTERGDSAVYLCASSISGTSGYNEQFFGPGTRLTVL.

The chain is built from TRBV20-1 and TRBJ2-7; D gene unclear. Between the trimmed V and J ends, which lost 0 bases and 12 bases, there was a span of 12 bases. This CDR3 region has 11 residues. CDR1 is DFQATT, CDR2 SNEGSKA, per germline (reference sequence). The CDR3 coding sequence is TGCAGTGCTAGAGATCGCAGTGGCGGGTACGTC. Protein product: CSARDRSGGYV.

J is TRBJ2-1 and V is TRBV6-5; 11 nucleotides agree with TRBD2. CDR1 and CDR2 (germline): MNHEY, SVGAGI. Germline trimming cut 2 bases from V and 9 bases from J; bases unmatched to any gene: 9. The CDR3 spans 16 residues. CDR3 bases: TGTGCCAGCAGTTACCCCCTAGCGGGGGGTCCTGGTGAGCAGTTCTTC. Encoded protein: CASSYPLAGGPGEQFF.

This CDR3 reads CASSLAGGDYGYTF. The DNA of the CDR3 is TGTGCCAGCAGCTTGGCGGGGGGAGACTATGGCTACACCTTC. The gene calls are TRBV5-8 and TRBJ1-2; perhaps TRBD1 as D (5 bases). CDR3 length equals 14 residues. Germline V gives CDR1 SGHTS, CDR2 YDEGEE. The ends were cut back, 0 bases at V and 3 bases at J, with 9 bases in the middle.

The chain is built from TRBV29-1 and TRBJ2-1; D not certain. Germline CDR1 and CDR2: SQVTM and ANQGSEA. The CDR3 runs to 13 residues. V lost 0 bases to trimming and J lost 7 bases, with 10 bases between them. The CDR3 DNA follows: TGCAGCGTTGAAGATCTTAGGGTGAATGAGCAGTTCTTC. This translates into CSVEDLRVNEQFF.

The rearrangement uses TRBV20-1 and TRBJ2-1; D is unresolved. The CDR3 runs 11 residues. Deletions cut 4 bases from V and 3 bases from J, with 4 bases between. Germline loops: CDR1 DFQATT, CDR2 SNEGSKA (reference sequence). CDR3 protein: CSAINYNEQFF. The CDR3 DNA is TGCAGTGCTATTAACTACAATGAGCAGTTCTTC.

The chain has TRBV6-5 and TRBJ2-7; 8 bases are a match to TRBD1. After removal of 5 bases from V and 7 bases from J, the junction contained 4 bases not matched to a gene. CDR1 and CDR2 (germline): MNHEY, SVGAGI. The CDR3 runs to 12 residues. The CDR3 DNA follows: TGTGCCAGCAGTCGGACAGGGAGGGAGCAGTACGTC. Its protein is CASSRTGREQYV.

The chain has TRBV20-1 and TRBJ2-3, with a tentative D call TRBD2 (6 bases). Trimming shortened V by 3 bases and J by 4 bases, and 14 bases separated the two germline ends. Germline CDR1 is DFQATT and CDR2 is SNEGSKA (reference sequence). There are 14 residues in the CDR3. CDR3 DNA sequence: TGCAGTGCTAGTAGGAGGGTTGGACCAGATACGCAGTATTTT. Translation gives CSASRRVGPDTQYF.

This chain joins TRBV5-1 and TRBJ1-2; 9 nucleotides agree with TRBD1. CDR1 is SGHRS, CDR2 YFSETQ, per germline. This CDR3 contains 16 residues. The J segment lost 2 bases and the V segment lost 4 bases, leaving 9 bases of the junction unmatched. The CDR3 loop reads CASSLTGTGLNYGYTF. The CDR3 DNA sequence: TGCGCCAGCAGCCTAACCGGGACAGGGCTAAACTATGGCTACACCTTC.

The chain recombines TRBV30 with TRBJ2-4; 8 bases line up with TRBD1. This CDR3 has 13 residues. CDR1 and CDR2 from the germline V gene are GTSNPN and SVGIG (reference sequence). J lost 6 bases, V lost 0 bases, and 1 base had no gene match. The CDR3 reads CAWSVQGANIQYF. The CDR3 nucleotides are TGTGCCTGGAGTGTTCAGGGGGCAAACATTCAGTACTTC.

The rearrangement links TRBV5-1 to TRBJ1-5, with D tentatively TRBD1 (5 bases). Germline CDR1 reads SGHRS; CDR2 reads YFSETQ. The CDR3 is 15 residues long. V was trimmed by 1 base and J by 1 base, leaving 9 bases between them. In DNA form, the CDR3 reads TGCGCCAGCAGCTTGACTGCAGGGAGCAATCAGCCCCAGCATTTT. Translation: CASSLTAGSNQPQHF.

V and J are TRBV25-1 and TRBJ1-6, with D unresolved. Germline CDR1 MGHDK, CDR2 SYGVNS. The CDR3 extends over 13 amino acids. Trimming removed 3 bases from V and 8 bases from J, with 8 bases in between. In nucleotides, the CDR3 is TGTGCCAGCAGTGATGTCCAGGATTCACCCCTCCACTTT. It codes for CASSDVQDSPLHF. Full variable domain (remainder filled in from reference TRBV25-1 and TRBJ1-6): EADIYQTPRYLVIGTGKKITLECSQTMGHDKMYWYQQDPGMELHLIHYSYGVNSTEKGDLSSESTVSRIRTEHFPLTLESARPSHTSQYLCASSDVQDSPLHFGNGTRLTVT.

The CDR3 loop reads CASSFGGTPYEQYF. In DNA, the CDR3 is TGTGCCAGCAGCTTCGGCGGAACCCCCTACGAGCAGTACTTC. The chain recombines TRBV5-6 with TRBJ2-7; D call uncertain. The CDR3 is made up of 14 amino acids. The germline CDR1 and CDR2 sequences are SGHDT and YYEEEE. V dropped 2 bases and J dropped 2 bases, with 11 bases sitting between them.